The table lists the clone carrying this T cell receptor (beta chain) with a count of one. Naivety among CD8 cells was defined by CD45RO negativity and positive CCR7 selection, thereby excluding terminally differentiated effector memory CD45RA+ cells. Using immunoSEQ multiplex PCR, the repertoire was profiled, and TCRdb retains in-frame clones only, with some absent. Of 750,000 to 1,000,000 clones detected, 90% to 95% appear once; the ten largest clones hold approximately 25%. These data are taken from a study of shared clonotypes between healthy human individuals. CDR1 and CDR2 from the germline V gene are SGHAT and FQNNGV. The CDR3 has 17 residues. The J segment lost 3 bases and the V segment lost 0 bases, leaving 9 bases of the junction unmatched.

The V call is TRBV11-2, the J call TRBJ2-7, with 9 bases matching TRBD1. The specimen sequenced was naive CD8+ T cells sorted from blood. This clonotype originated in a man aged 25 to 40 in good health. As DNA, the CDR3 is TGTGCCAGCAGCTTAGACCCGCTCCACAGGGGGCTCTACGAGCAGTACTTC. Its translation: CASSLDPLHRGLYEQYF.